This is a list of T cell receptor beta chains from one sample in a study of blood T cell repertoires in COVID-19. Produced via immunoSEQ multiplex PCR; TCRdb's table is partial and in-frame only. The sample has 350,000 to 400,000 clones; around 88% are singletons. The sample taken for sequencing was peripheral blood. Source of these receptors: a woman in her sixties or seventies with COVID-19, enrolled during active disease. The CDR3 runs from the conserved cysteine through the conserved F or W. The D gene is left open where the match is weak. Some rows have no size entry. The others give once, few or many, or a class for an expanded clone.

v_gene: TRBV4-1
j_gene: TRBJ1-1
abundance: -
d_gene: -
CDR3nt: TGCGCCAGCAGCCAGTCGGGTGAAGCTTTCTTT
CDR3aa: CASSQSGEAFF

v_gene: TRBV27
j_gene: TRBJ2-1
abundance: -
d_gene: TRBD2
CDR3nt: TGTGCCAGCAGTTTACGGGGGGTGTCCTACAATGAGCAGTTCTTC
CDR3aa: CASSLRGVSYNEQFF

v_gene: TRBV3-1/TRBV3-2
j_gene: TRBJ2-7
abundance: -
d_gene: TRBD2
CDR3nt: TGTGCCAGCAGCCTCAGACTAGCGTACGAGCAGTACTTC
CDR3aa: CASSLRLAYEQYF

v_gene: TRBV5-1
j_gene: TRBJ2-5
abundance: once
d_gene: TRBD1
CDR3nt: TGCGCCAGCAGCTCCGGGACAGGGGGTACCCAAGAGACCCAGTACTTC
CDR3aa: CASSSGTGGTQETQYF

v_gene: TRBV6-1
j_gene: TRBJ1-2
abundance: -
d_gene: -
CDR3nt: TGTGCCAGCAGTGAATCAGGGCAGGGAGGGTATGGCTACACCTTC
CDR3aa: CASSESGQGGYGYTF

v_gene: TRBV29-1
j_gene: TRBJ2-1
abundance: -
d_gene: -
CDR3nt: TGCAGCGTCCTCGTATACAATGAGCAGTTCTTC
CDR3aa: CSVLVYNEQFF

v_gene: TRBV19
j_gene: TRBJ2-3
abundance: -
d_gene: TRBD2
CDR3nt: TGTGCCAGTCGCGGGGGTGATACGCAGTATTTT
CDR3aa: CASRGGDTQYF

v_gene: TRBV7-6
j_gene: TRBJ1-3
abundance: -
d_gene: TRBD1
CDR3nt: TGTGCCAGCAGCTTAGCGCTTGGGACAGGGTTTGGAAACACCATATATTTT
CDR3aa: CASSLALGTGFGNTIYF

v_gene: TRBV12-3/TRBV12-4
j_gene: TRBJ2-7
abundance: -
d_gene: -
CDR3nt: TGTGCCAGCAGTTTGAACGAGAACTACGAGCAGTACTTC
CDR3aa: CASSLNENYEQYF

v_gene: TRBV19
j_gene: TRBJ1-2
abundance: once
d_gene: -
CDR3nt: TGTGCCAGTAGACCAGGGGCCTCCTATGGCTACACCTTC
CDR3aa: CASRPGASYGYTF

v_gene: TRBV7-2
j_gene: TRBJ2-2
abundance: -
d_gene: -
CDR3nt: TGTGCCAGCAGCTTAGTCTTTACAGGAGAAGAGTCCGGGGAGCTGTTTTTT
CDR3aa: CASSLVFTGEESGELFF

v_gene: TRBV4-1
j_gene: TRBJ2-3
abundance: -
d_gene: TRBD2
CDR3nt: TGCGCCAGCAGCCAAGACAGCGGGGGTACTGATACGCAGTATTTT
CDR3aa: CASSQDSGGTDTQYF

v_gene: TRBV5-6
j_gene: TRBJ1-2
abundance: -
d_gene: TRBD1
CDR3nt: TGTGCCAGCAGCTTCGGACAGGGTGACTATGGCTACACCTTC
CDR3aa: CASSFGQGDYGYTF

v_gene: TRBV2
j_gene: TRBJ2-5
abundance: -
d_gene: -
CDR3nt: TGTGCCAGCAGTCTCACGGGTAACCAAGAGACCCAGTACTTC
CDR3aa: CASSLTGNQETQYF

v_gene: TRBV3-1/TRBV3-2
j_gene: TRBJ1-1
abundance: -
d_gene: -
CDR3nt: TGTGCCAGCAGCCAAAGGGGAGGGAACACTGAAGCTTTCTTT
CDR3aa: CASSQRGGNTEAFF

v_gene: TRBV7-2
j_gene: TRBJ2-5
abundance: -
d_gene: -
CDR3nt: TGTGCCAGCAGCCCAGGACAGTTCCGAGAGACCCAGTACTTC
CDR3aa: CASSPGQFRETQYF

v_gene: TRBV5-5
j_gene: TRBJ1-4
abundance: few
d_gene: -
CDR3nt: TGTGCCAGCAGCTTGACTCTCGACCGACAGAATGAAAAACTGTTTTTT
CDR3aa: CASSLTLDRQNEKLFF

v_gene: TRBV6-5
j_gene: TRBJ1-5
abundance: -
d_gene: -
CDR3nt: TGTGCCAGCAGTCCCAGGGAAAATCAGCCCCAGCATTTT
CDR3aa: CASSPRENQPQHF

v_gene: TRBV4-1
j_gene: TRBJ2-2
abundance: -
d_gene: TRBD1
CDR3nt: TGCGCCAGCAGCCATCCGACAGGGCAAAGGGAGCTGTTTTTT
CDR3aa: CASSHPTGQRELFF

v_gene: TRBV20-1
j_gene: TRBJ1-5
abundance: -
d_gene: -
CDR3nt: TGCAGTGCTAGTAACGGGGATCAGCCCCAGCATTTT
CDR3aa: CSASNGDQPQHF

v_gene: TRBV7-9
j_gene: TRBJ1-2
abundance: -
d_gene: -
CDR3nt: TGTGCCAGCAGCTTAACTGAGCGAGGCGGCTACACCTTC
CDR3aa: CASSLTERGGYTF

v_gene: TRBV27
j_gene: TRBJ2-5
abundance: -
d_gene: -
CDR3nt: TGTGCCAGCAGTTTATCACGGGGGAGGCAAGAGACCCAGTACTTC
CDR3aa: CASSLSRGRQETQYF

v_gene: TRBV7-3
j_gene: TRBJ1-6
abundance: -
d_gene: -
CDR3nt: TGTGCCAGACCTAGCTCCTATAATTCACCCCTCCACTTT
CDR3aa: CARPSSYNSPLHF

v_gene: TRBV7-9
j_gene: TRBJ1-1
abundance: -
d_gene: -
CDR3nt: TGTGCCAGCAGCCCGAACAGGAACACTGAAGCTTTCTTT
CDR3aa: CASSPNRNTEAFF

v_gene: TRBV5-1
j_gene: TRBJ2-3
abundance: -
d_gene: TRBD1
CDR3nt: TGCGCCAGCAGCTTGGGACAGGGGGCCACAGATACGCAGTATTTT
CDR3aa: CASSLGQGATDTQYF

v_gene: TRBV5-6
j_gene: TRBJ2-3
abundance: once
d_gene: -
CDR3nt: TGTGCCAGCAGCTTGGGCGAGGCGGATACGCAGTATTTT
CDR3aa: CASSLGEADTQYF

v_gene: TRBV12-3/TRBV12-4
j_gene: TRBJ1-1
abundance: -
d_gene: -
CDR3nt: TGTGCCAGCAGCACTGACGGGACTACTGAAGCTTTCTTT
CDR3aa: CASSTDGTTEAFF

v_gene: TRBV6-6
j_gene: TRBJ1-2
abundance: few
d_gene: -
CDR3nt: TGTGCCAGCAGTTCTCAGGAGCGGGGCTACACCTTC
CDR3aa: CASSSQERGYTF

v_gene: TRBV10-3
j_gene: TRBJ2-7
abundance: -
d_gene: TRBD1
CDR3nt: TGTGCCATCACCGCGACAGGGAGTACAACCTACGAGCAGTACTTC
CDR3aa: CAITATGSTTYEQYF

v_gene: TRBV20-1
j_gene: TRBJ1-2
abundance: -
d_gene: -
CDR3nt: TGCAGTGCTAGTGGGGGAGGGGCCCTAGGGTCTACAAACTATGGCTACACCTTC
CDR3aa: CSASGGGALGSTNYGYTF

v_gene: TRBV14
j_gene: TRBJ2-5
abundance: few
d_gene: TRBD1
CDR3nt: TGTGCCAGCTCAAGAGACAGGGCGGAGGAGACCCAGTACTTC
CDR3aa: CASSRDRAEETQYF

v_gene: TRBV3-1/TRBV3-2
j_gene: TRBJ2-7
abundance: -
d_gene: TRBD1
CDR3nt: TGTGCCAGCAGCCTCGCACAGGGGTACGAGCAGTACTTC
CDR3aa: CASSLAQGYEQYF

v_gene: TRBV28
j_gene: TRBJ1-1
abundance: few
d_gene: -
CDR3nt: TGTGCCAGCACAGACAGTCTGAACACTGAAGCTTTCTTT
CDR3aa: CASTDSLNTEAFF

v_gene: TRBV7-8
j_gene: TRBJ2-1
abundance: -
d_gene: TRBD1
CDR3nt: TGTGCCAGCAGCTTCCGTTGGGACAGGGGCAATGAGCAGTTCTTC
CDR3aa: CASSFRWDRGNEQFF

v_gene: TRBV11-2
j_gene: TRBJ2-7
abundance: -
d_gene: TRBD2
CDR3nt: TGTGCCAGCAGCTCACCCCCAGGACTAGCGGGGGGCAAGTACTTC
CDR3aa: CASSSPPGLAGGKYF

v_gene: TRBV5-1
j_gene: TRBJ2-1
abundance: few
d_gene: -
CDR3nt: TGCGCCAGCAGCTTAACAGCCGCCACTTACAATGAGCAGTTCTTC
CDR3aa: CASSLTAATYNEQFF

v_gene: TRBV9
j_gene: TRBJ2-3
abundance: few
d_gene: -
CDR3nt: TGTGCCAGCAGCCAGGGGTTAACACCAGGCACAGATACGCAGTATTTT
CDR3aa: CASSQGLTPGTDTQYF

v_gene: TRBV9
j_gene: TRBJ2-7
abundance: -
d_gene: -
CDR3nt: TGTGCCACCAGCGTAGGGGGGGGACGTTACGAGCAGTACTTC
CDR3aa: CATSVGGGRYEQYF

v_gene: TRBV12-5
j_gene: TRBJ1-1
abundance: -
d_gene: -
CDR3nt: TGTGCTAGTGGTTTGAATGGCGGTGAAGCTTTCTTT
CDR3aa: CASGLNGGEAFF

v_gene: TRBV3-1/TRBV3-2
j_gene: TRBJ2-3
abundance: -
d_gene: TRBD2
CDR3nt: TGTGCCAGCAGCCTAAGGACTAGCGGGGGGACAGATACGCAGTATTTT
CDR3aa: CASSLRTSGGTDTQYF

v_gene: TRBV6-5
j_gene: TRBJ2-7
abundance: -
d_gene: -
CDR3nt: TGTGCCAGCGGGGGGACTTACCTCTACGAGCAGTACTTC
CDR3aa: CASGGTYLYEQYF

v_gene: TRBV6-4
j_gene: TRBJ2-3
abundance: -
d_gene: -
CDR3nt: TGTGCCAGCAGTGGTGCGGGGGCGGGCACAGATACGCAGTATTTT
CDR3aa: CASSGAGAGTDTQYF

v_gene: TRBV5-6
j_gene: TRBJ2-7
abundance: few
d_gene: -
CDR3nt: TGTGCCAGCAGCTTGCGACAGGACCGCTCCTACGAGCAGTACTTC
CDR3aa: CASSLRQDRSYEQYF

v_gene: TRBV11-2
j_gene: TRBJ2-5
abundance: few
d_gene: -
CDR3nt: TGTGCCAGCAGCTTTATGGCGGCGGGGGCGGGGGAGACCCAGTACTTC
CDR3aa: CASSFMAAGAGETQYF

v_gene: TRBV2
j_gene: TRBJ2-7
abundance: -
d_gene: TRBD2
CDR3nt: TGTGCCGGCAGGCGGGGGGGCTCCTACGAGCAGTACTTC
CDR3aa: CAGRRGGSYEQYF

v_gene: TRBV5-6
j_gene: TRBJ2-2
abundance: -
d_gene: TRBD2
CDR3nt: TGTGCCAGCAGCCCAGCGGGGAAGGGCACCGGGGAGCTGTTTTTT
CDR3aa: CASSPAGKGTGELFF

v_gene: TRBV6-6
j_gene: TRBJ1-2
abundance: -
d_gene: TRBD1
CDR3nt: TGTGCCAGCAGTTTTTCTAACAGGGGGACCTATGGCTACACCTTC
CDR3aa: CASSFSNRGTYGYTF

v_gene: TRBV5-1
j_gene: TRBJ1-1
abundance: -
d_gene: TRBD1
CDR3nt: TGCGCCAGCAGCTCTATACAGGGGGCAGAGGTCACTGAAGCTTTCTTT
CDR3aa: CASSSIQGAEVTEAFF